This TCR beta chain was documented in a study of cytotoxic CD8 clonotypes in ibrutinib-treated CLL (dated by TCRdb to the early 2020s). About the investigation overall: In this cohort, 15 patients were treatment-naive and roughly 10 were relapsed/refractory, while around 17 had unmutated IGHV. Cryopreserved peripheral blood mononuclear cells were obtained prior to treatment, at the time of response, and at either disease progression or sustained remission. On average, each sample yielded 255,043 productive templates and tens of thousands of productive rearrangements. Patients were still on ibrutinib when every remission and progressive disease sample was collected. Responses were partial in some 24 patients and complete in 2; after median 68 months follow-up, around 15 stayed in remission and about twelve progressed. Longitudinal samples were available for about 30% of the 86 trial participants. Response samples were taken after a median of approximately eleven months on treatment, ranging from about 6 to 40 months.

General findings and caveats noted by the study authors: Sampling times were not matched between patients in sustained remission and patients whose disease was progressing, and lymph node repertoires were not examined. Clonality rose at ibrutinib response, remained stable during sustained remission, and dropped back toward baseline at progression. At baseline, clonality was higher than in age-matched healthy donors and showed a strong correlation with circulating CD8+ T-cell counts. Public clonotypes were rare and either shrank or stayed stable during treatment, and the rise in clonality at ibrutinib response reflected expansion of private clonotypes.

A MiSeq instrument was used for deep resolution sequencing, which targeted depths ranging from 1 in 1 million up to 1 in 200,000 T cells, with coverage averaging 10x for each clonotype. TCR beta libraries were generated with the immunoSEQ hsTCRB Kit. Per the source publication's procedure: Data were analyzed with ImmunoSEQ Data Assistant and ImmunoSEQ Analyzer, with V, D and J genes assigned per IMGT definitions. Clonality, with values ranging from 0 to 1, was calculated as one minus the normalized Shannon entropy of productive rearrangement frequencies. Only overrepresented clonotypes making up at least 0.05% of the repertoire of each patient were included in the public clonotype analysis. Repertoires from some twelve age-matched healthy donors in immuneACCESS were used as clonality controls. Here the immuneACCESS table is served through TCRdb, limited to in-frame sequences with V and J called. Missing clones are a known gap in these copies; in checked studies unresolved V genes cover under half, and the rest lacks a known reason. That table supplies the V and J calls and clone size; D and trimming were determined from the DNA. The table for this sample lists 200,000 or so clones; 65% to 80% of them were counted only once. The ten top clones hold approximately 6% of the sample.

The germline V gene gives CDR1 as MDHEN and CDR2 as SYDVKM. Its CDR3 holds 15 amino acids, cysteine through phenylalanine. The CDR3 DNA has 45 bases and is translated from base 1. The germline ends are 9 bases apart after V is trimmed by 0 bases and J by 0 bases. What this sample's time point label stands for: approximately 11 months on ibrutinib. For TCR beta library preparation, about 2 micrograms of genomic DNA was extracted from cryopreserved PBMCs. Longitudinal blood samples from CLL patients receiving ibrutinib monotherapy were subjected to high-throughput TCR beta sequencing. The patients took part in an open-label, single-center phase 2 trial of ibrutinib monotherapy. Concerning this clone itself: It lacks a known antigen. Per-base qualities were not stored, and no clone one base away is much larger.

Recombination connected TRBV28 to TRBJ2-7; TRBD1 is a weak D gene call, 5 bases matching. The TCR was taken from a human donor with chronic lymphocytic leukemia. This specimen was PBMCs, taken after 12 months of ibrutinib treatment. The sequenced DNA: TGTGCCAGCAGTTTATGGTGGCAGGGCTCCTACGAGCAGTACTTC. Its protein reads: CASSLWWQGSYEQYF.